The 2 T cell receptor beta chains below all came from one sample that was sequenced in a study of shared clonotypes between healthy human individuals. Repertoires were generated with immunoSEQ multiplex PCR, while TCRdb's copy carries only in-frame clones and drops some. Of 950,000 to 1,200,000 clones listed, about 80% were seen once; the top ten hold 0.7% to 0.95%. Sequencing was performed on memory CD4+ T cells from PBMCs. The subset is: CD45RA-negative fraction. All receptors derive from a man aged 18 to 30 in good health. Some clones in this sample may be carry-over from other donors' samples.

This clone was detected a few times. The V gene is TRBV21-1, the J gene TRBJ2-2; the table's D call, TRBD1, has no DNA check behind it. TRBV21-1 is recorded as a pseudogene. CDR3 length equals 15 residues. The CDR3: CASSKGGLYTGELFF. The CDR3 nucleotides read TGTGCCAGCAGCAAAGGGGGCCTCTACACCGGGGAGCTGTTTTTT.

V gene TRBV30 combines with J gene TRBJ2-5; 8 bases match TRBD2. Germline V gene sequence: CDR1 GTSNPN, CDR2 SVGIG (reference sequence). V dropped 5 bases and J dropped 4; count of bases not matched to a gene: 6. There are 13 residues in the CDR3. The CDR3 nucleotides are TGTGCCTGGGGAAGAGCGGGAGTAGAGACCCAGTACTTC. It codes for CAWGRAGVETQYF.